This entry lists 7 T cell receptor beta chains sequenced from one sample in a study of CD8 T cells in ankylosing spondylitis. Each CDR3 protein is one row after TCRdb ran MiXCR on the 5' RACE reads. The sample carries 150,000 to 200,000 distinct CDR3 sequences, roughly 20% recorded once. The sequenced material came from blood, either unsorted or a sorted T cell fraction (not recorded which). The source is a male donor aged 5-30 years with ankylosing spondylitis or in good health (not recorded which).

The chain employs TRBV20-1 and TRBJ2-7; 10 nucleotides line up with TRBD2. The CDR3 loop spans 16 amino acids. The germline CDR1 and CDR2 sequences are DFQATT and SNEGSKA (reference sequence). The V gene end was trimmed by 0 bases and the J gene end by 4 bases; junction bases not matched to a gene: 9. The CDR3 nucleotides read TGCAGTGCTAGAGATCCGAAAGCGGGAGGGCCGTACGAGCAGTACTTC. Translation: CSARDPKAGGPYEQYF.

This clonotype showed up many times. This sequence joins TRBV27 and TRBJ2-1; D may be TRBD2 (5 bases). Germline-derived CDR1 and CDR2 are MNHEY and SMNVEV (reference sequence). Trimming stripped 5 bases from V and 6 bases from J, with 17 bases between. The CDR3 has 15 amino acids. This CDR3 reads CASSPLDQRGNEQFF. CDR3 bases: TGTGCCAGCAGTCCCCTTGACCAACGGGGCAATGAGCAGTTCTTC.

The chain links TRBV7-2 to TRBJ2-3, with TRBD1 identical over 8 bases. CDR1 and CDR2 (germline): SGHTA, FQGNSA. Unmatched junction bases numbered 15, after V lost 3 bases and J lost 7 bases. The CDR3 contains 17 residues. The CDR3 region has the DNA TGTGCCAGCAGCTTCCAAGCAGCGGCAGGGGGCGGGTATACGCAGTATTTT. This encodes CASSFQAAAGGGYTQYF.

The sample holds many counts of this clonotype. The chain recombines TRBV5-1 with TRBJ2-7, with 7 bases identical to TRBD1. The V gene's germline CDR1 is SGHRS and CDR2 YFSETQ. The CDR3 consists of 14 residues. The trim removed 7 bases at V and 0 bases at J, leaving 7 bases unmatched. CDR3 DNA sequence: TGCGCCAGCGCAGGGGGTCCAAGCTCCTACGAGCAGTACTTC. Amino acid sequence: CASAGGPSSYEQYF.

This clonotype was counted between two and nine times. V is TRBV27 and J is TRBJ2-7, with unresolved D. CDR1 and CDR2 (germline): MNHEY, SMNVEV (reference sequence). The V end was cut by 2 bases, the J end by 1 base, with 9 bases between. The CDR3 runs to 14 residues. This CDR3 reads CASSLKPRSYEQYF. The CDR3 coding sequence is TGTGCCAGCAGTTTAAAGCCCAGGTCCTACGAGCAGTACTTC.

The table lists this clonotype with many counts. The V and J genes are TRBV20-1 and TRBJ1-6, with D maybe TRBD1 (5 bases). The V gene lost 2 bases and the J gene lost 10 bases, with 9 bases spanning the gap. The CDR3 is 12 residues long. Germline V CDR1 and CDR2: DFQATT, SNEGSKA (reference sequence). In nucleotides, the CDR3 is TGCAGTGCTAGAAGCGGGGACTCACCCCTCCACTTT. This sequence encodes CSARSGDSPLHF.

This clonotype showed up just a few times. A junction end diverges from the germline sequence, so it may reflect a read error. The chain couples TRBV20-1 to TRBJ1-2; no firm D call. Germline values: CDR1 DFQATT, CDR2 SNEGSKA (reference sequence). The CDR3 has 13 amino acids. In DNA form, the CDR3 reads TGCAGTGCTAGGGAAGGACGGAACTTGTTCGCAGCCTTC. This gives the protein CSAREGRNLFAAF.